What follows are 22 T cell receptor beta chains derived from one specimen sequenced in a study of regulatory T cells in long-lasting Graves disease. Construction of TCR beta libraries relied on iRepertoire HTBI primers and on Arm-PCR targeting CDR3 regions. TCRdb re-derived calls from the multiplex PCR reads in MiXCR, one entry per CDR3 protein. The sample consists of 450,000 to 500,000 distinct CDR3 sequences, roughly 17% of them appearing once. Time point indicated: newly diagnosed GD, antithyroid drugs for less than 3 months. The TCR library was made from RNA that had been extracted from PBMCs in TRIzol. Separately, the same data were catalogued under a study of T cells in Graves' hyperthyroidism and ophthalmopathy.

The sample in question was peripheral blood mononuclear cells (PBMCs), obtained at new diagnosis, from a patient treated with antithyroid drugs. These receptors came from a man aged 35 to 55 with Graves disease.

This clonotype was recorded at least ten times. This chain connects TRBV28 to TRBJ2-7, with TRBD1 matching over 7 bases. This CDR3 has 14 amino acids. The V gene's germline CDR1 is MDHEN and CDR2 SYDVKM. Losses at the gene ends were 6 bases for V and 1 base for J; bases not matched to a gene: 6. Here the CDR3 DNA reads TGTGCCAGCAGCCGTCTGACAGGGTCCTACGAGCAGTACTTC. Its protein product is CASSRLTGSYEQYF.

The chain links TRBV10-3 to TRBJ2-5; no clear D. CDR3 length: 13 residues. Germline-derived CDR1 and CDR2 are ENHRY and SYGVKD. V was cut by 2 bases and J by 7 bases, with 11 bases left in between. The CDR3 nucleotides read TGTGCCATCAGTGAGGACCCCTCCCGGACCCAGTACTTC. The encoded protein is CAISEDPSRTQYF.

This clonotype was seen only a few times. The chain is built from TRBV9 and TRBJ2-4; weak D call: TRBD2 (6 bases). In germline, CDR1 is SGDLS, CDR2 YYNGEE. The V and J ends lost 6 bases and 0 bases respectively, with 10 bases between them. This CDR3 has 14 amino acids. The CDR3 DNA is TGTGCCAGCAACCGGGACTTAGCCAAAAACATTCAGTACTTC. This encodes CASNRDLAKNIQYF.

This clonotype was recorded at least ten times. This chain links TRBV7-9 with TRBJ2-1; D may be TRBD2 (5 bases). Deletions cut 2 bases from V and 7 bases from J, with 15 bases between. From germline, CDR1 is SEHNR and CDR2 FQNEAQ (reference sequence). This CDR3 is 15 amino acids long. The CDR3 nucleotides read TGTGCCAGCAGCTTAACGGCAGCGAGAGGGAATGAGCAGTTCTTC. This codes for CASSLTAARGNEQFF.

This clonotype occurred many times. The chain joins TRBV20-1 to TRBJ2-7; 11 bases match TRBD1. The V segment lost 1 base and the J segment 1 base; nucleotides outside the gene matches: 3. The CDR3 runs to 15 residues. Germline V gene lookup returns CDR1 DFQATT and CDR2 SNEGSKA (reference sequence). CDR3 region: CSARAGQGASYEQYF. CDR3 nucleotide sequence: TGCAGTGCTAGAGCTGGACAGGGGGCATCCTACGAGCAGTACTTC.

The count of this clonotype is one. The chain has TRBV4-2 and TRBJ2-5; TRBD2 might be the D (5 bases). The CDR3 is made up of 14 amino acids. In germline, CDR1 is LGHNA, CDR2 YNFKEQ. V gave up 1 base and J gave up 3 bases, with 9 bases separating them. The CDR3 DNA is TGTGCCAGCAGCCAAGGGGAGTGGAAAGAGACCCAGTACTTC. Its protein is CASSQGEWKETQYF.

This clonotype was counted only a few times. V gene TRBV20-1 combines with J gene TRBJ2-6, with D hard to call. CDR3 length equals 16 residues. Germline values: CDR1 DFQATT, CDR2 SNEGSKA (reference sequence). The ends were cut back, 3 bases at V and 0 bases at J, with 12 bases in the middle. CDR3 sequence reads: CSASGTLDSGANVLTF. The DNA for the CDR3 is TGCAGTGCTAGCGGCACACTTGACTCTGGGGCCAACGTCCTGACTTTC.

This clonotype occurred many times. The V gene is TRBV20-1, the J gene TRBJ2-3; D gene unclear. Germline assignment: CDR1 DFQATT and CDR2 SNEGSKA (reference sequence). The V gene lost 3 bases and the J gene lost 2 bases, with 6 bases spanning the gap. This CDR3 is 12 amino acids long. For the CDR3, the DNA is TGCAGTGCTAGCGGATTCACAGATACGCAGTATTTT. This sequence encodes CSASGFTDTQYF.

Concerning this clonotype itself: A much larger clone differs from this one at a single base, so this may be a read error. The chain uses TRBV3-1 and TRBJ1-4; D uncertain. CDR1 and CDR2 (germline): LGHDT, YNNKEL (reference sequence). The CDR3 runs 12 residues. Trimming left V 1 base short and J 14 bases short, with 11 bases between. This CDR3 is CASSQALSVLFF. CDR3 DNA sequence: TGTGCCAGCAGCCAAGCACTGTCGGTCCTGTTTTTT.

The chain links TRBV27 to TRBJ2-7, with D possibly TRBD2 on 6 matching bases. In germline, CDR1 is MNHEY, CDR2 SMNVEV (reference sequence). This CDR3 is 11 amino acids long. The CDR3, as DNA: TGTGCTTTATGGCTAGCGTGCGAGCAGTACTTC. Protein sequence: CALWLACEQYF.

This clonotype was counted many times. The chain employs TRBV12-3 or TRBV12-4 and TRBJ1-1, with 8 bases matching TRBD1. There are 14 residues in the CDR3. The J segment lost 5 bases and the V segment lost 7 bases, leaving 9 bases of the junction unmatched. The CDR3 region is CASTTTGARTEAFF. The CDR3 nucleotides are TGTGCCAGCACCACGACAGGGGCTAGGACTGAAGCTTTCTTT.

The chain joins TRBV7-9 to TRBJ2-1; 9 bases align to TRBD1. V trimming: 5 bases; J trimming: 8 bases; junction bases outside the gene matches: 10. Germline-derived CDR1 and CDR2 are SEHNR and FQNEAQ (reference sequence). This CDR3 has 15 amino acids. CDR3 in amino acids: CASSPSGTGFDEQFF. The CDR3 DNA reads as TGTGCCAGCAGCCCCTCCGGGACAGGGTTTGATGAGCAGTTCTTC.

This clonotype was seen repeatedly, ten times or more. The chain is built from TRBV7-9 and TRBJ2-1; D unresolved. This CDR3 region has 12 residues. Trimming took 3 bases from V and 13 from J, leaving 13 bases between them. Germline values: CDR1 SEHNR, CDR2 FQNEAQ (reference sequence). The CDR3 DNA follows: TGTGCCAGCAGCTTCAACACGAACTTACAGTTCTTC. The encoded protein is CASSFNTNLQFF.

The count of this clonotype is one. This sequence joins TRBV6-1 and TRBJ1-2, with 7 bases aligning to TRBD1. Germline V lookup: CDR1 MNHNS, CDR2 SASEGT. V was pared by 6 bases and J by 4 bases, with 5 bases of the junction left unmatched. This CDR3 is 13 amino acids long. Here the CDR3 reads CASSRQGFYGYTF. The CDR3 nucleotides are TGTGCCAGCAGCAGACAGGGATTCTATGGCTACACCTTC.

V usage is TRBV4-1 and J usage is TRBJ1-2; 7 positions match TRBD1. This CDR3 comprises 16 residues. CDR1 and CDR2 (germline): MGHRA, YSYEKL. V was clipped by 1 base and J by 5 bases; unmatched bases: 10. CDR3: CASSQVSGTARYGYTF. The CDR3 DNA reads TGCGCCAGCAGCCAAGTATCCGGGACAGCAAGATATGGCTACACCTTC.

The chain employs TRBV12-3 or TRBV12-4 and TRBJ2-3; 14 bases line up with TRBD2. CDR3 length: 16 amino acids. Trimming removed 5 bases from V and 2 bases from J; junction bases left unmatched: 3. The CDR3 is CASSRGLAGDTDTQYF. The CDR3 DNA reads TGTGCCAGCAGTAGGGGACTAGCGGGAGACACAGATACGCAGTATTTT.

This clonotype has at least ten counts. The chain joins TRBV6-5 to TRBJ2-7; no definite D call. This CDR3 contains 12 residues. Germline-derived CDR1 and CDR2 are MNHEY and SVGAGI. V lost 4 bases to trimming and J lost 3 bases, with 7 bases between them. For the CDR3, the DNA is TGTGCCAGCAGTTCCTTTATCTACGAGCAGTACTTC. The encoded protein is CASSSFIYEQYF.

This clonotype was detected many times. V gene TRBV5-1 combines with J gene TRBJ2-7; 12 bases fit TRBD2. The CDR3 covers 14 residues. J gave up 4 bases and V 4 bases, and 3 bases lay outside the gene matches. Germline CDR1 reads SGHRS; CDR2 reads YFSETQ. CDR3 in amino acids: CASSSGLAGYEQYF. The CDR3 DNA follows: TGCGCCAGCAGCAGCGGACTAGCGGGGTACGAGCAGTACTTC.

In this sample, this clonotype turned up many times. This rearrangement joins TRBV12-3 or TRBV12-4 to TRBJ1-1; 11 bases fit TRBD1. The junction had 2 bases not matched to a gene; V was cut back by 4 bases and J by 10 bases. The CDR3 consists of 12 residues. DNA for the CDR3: TGTGCCAGCAGTTGGACAGGGGGCCGAGCTTTCTTT. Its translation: CASSWTGGRAFF.

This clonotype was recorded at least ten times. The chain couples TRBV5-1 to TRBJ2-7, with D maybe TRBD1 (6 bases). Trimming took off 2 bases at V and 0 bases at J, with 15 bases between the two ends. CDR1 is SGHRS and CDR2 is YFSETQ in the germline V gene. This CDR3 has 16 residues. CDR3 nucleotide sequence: TGCGCCAGCAGCTTTTCCCCGACAGGCAGCTCCTACGAGCAGTACTTC. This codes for CASSFSPTGSSYEQYF. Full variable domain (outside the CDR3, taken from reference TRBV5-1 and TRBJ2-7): KAGVTQTPRYLIKTRGQQVTLSCSPISGHRSVSWYQQTPGQGLQFLFEYFSETQRNKGNFPGRFSGRQFSNSRSEMNVSTLELGDSALYLCASSFSPTGSSYEQYFGPGTRLTVT.

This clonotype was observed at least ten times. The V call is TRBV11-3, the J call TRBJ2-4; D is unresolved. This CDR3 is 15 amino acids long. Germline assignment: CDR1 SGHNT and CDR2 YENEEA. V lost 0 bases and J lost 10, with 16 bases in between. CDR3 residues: CASSLEPSLGWIQYF. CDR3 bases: TGTGCCAGCAGCTTAGAGCCCAGCCTTGGTTGGATTCAGTACTTC.

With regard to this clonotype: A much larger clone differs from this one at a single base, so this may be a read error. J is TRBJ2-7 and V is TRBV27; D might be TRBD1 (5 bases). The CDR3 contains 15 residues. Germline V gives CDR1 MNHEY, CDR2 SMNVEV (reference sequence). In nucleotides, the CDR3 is TGTGCCAGCAGTCCCTACCCGCAGGGTACCTACGAGCGGTACTTC. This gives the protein CASSPYPQGTYERYF.